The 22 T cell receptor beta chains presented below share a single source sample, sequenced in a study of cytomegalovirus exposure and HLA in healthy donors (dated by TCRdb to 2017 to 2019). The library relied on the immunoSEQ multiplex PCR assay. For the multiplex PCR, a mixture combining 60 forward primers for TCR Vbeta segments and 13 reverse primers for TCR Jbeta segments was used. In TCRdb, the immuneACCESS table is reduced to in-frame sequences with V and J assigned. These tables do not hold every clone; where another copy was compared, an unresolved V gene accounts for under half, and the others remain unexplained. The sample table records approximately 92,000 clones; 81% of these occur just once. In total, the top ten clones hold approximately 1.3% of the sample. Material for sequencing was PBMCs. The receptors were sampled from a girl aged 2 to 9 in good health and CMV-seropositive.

CDR3: CASRLSGTYRRWQFF. The DNA of the CDR3 is TGCGCCAGCAGGCTTAGCGGGACCTATCGACGTTGGCAGTTCTTC. This chain joins TRBV10-1 and TRBJ2-1; 8 nucleotides agree with TRBD2. Unmatched junction bases numbered 16, after V lost 6 bases and J lost 12 bases. The CDR3 length is 15 residues. Germline CDR1 is WNHNN and CDR2 is SYGVQD (reference sequence).

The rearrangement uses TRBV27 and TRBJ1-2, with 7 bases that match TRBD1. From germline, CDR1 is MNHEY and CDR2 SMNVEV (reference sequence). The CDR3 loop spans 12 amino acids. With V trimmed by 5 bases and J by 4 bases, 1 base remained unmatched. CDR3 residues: CASSPGGYGYTF. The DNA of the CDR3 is TGTGCCAGCAGTCCAGGGGGCTATGGCTACACCTTC.

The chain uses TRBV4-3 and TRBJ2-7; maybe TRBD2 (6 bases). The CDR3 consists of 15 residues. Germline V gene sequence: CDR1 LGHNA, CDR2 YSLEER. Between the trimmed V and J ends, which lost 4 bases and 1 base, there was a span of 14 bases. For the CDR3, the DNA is TGCGCCAGCAGCCCCCGGGACTCTCCTTCCTACGAGCAGTACTTC. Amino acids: CASSPRDSPSYEQYF.

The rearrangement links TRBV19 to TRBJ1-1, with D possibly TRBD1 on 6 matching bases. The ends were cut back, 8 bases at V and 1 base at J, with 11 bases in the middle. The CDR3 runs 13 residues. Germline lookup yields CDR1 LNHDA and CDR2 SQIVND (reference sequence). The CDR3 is CASQYRANTEAFF. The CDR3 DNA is TGTGCCAGTCAATACAGGGCGAACACTGAAGCTTTCTTT. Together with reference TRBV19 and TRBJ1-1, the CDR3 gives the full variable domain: DGGITQSPKYLFRKEGQNVTLSCEQNLNHDAMYWYRQDPGQGLRLIYYSQIVNDFQKGDIAEGYSVSREKKESFPLTVTSAQKNPTAFYLCASQYRANTEAFFGQGTRLTVV.

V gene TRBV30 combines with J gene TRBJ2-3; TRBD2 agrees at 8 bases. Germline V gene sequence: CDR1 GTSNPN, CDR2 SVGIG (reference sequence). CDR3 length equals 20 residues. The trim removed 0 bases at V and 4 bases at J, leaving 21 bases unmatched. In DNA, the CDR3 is TGTGCCTGGAGTGTATTACAGGGTCCCCGTCCGGGAGGGCCGGCAGATACGCAGTATTTT. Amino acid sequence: CAWSVLQGPRPGGPADTQYF.

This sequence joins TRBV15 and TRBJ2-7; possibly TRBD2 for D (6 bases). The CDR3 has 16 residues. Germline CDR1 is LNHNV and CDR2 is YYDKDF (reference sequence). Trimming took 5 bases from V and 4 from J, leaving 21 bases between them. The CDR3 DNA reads TGTGCCACCAGCGGGTTCGTAGACGGGAGCGGTTACGAGCAGTACTTC. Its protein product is CATSGFVDGSGYEQYF. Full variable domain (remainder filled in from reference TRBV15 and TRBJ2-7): DAMVIQNPRYQVTQFGKPVTLSCSQTLNHNVMYWYQQKSSQAPKLLFHYYDKDFNNEADTPDNFQSRRPNTSFCFLDIRSPGLGDTAMYLCATSGFVDGSGYEQYFGPGTRLTVT.

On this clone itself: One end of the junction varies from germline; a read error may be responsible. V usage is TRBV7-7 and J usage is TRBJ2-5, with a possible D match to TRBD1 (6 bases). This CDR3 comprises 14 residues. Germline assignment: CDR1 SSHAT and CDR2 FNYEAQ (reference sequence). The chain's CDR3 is CASSSGQYQETQYF. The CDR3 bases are TGTGCTAGCAGCTCCGGACAGTACCAAGAGACCCAGTACTTC.

The CDR3 loop reads CAISESDDAWAYGYTF. CDR3 coding DNA: TGTGCCATCAGTGAGTCCGATGACGCTTGGGCCTATGGCTACACCTTC. V gene TRBV10-3 combines with J gene TRBJ1-2; D unclear. This CDR3 is built from 16 residues. V was clipped by 0 bases and J by 4 bases, with 15 bases between them. The V gene's germline CDR1 is ENHRY and CDR2 SYGVKD.

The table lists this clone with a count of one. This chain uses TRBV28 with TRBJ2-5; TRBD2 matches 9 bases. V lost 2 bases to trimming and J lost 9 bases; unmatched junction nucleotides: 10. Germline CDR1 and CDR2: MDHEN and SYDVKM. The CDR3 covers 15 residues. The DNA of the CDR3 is TGTGCCAGCAGTTTAGTAGCGGGAGTCAGCGGTTCCCAGTACTTC. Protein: CASSLVAGVSGSQYF.

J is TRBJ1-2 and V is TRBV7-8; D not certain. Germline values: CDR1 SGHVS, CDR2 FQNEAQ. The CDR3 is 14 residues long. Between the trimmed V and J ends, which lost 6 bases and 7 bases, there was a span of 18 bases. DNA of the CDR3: TGTGCCAGCAGGGAGGGCCCAGGAGTAGCTGGCTACACCTTC. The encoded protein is CASREGPGVAGYTF.

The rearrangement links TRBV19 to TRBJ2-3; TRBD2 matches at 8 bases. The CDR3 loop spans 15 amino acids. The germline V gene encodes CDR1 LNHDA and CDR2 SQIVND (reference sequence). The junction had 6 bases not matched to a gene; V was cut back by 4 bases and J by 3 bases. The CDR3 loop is CASSSSGRTTDTQYF. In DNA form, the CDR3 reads TGTGCCAGTAGTAGCAGCGGGAGAACGACAGATACGCAGTATTTT. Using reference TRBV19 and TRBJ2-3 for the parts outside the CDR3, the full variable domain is DGGITQSPKYLFRKEGQNVTLSCEQNLNHDAMYWYRQDPGQGLRLIYYSQIVNDFQKGDIAEGYSVSREKKESFPLTVTSAQKNPTAFYLCASSSSGRTTDTQYFGPGTRLTVL.

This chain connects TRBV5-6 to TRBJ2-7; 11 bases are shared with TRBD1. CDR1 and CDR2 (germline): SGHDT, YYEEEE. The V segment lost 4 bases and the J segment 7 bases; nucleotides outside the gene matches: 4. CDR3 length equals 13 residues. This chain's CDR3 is CASSGDRGWEQYF. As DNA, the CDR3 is TGTGCCAGCAGCGGGGACAGGGGGTGGGAGCAGTACTTC.

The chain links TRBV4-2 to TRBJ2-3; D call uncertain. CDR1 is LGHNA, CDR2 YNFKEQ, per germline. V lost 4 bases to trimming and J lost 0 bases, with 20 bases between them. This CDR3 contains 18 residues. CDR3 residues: CASSPNLAPGYSTDTQYF. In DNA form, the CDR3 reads TGTGCCAGCAGCCCAAATCTCGCACCAGGTTATAGCACAGATACGCAGTATTTT.

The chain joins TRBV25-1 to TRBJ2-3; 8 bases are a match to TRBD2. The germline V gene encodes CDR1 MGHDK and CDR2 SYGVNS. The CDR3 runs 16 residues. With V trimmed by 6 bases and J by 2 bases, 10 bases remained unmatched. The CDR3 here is CASRPTSGRYTDTQYF. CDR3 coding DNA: TGTGCCAGCAGGCCTACTAGCGGAAGATACACAGATACGCAGTATTTT.

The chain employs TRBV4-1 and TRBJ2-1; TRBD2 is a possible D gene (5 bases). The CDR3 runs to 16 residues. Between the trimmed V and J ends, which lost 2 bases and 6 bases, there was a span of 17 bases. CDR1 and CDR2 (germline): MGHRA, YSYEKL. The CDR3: CASSQQTSGTTNEQFF. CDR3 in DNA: TGCGCCAGCAGCCAACAAACCAGCGGCACAACCAATGAGCAGTTCTTC.

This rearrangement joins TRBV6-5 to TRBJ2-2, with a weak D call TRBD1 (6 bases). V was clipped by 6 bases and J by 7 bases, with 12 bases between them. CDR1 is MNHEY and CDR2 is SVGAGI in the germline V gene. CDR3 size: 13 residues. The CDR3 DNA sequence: TGTGCCAGCAGGCAGGGGCTGGGCGGGGAGCTGTTTTTT. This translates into CASRQGLGGELFF.

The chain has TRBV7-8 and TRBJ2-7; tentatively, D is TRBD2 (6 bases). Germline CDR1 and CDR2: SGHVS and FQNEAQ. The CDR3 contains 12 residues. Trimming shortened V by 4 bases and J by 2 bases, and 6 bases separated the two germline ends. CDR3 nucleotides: TGTGCCAGCAGCTCGGGGGCCTACGAGCAGTACTTC. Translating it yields CASSSGAYEQYF. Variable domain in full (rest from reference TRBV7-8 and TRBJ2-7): GAGVSQSPRYKVAKRGQDVALRCDPISGHVSLFWYQQALGQGPEFLTYFQNEAQLDKSGLPSDRFFAERPEGSVSTLKIQRTQQEDSAVYLCASSSGAYEQYFGPGTRLTVT.

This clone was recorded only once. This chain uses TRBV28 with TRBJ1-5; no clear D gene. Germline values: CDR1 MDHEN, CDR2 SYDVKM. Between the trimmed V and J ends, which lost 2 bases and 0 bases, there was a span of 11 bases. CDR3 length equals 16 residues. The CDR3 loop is CASSLGDWYSNQPQHF. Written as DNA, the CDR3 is TGTGCCAGCAGTTTAGGAGACTGGTATAGCAATCAGCCCCAGCATTTT.

CDR3 sequence (DNA): TGTGCCAGCCGCAGCGGCCCGAACACCGGGGAGCTGTTTTTT. It yields the protein CASRSGPNTGELFF. The V call is TRBV2, the J call TRBJ2-2; possibly TRBD2 for D (5 bases). V was clipped by 8 bases and J by 0 bases, with 10 bases between them. The CDR3 is 14 residues long. Germline loops: CDR1 SNHLY, CDR2 FYNNEI.

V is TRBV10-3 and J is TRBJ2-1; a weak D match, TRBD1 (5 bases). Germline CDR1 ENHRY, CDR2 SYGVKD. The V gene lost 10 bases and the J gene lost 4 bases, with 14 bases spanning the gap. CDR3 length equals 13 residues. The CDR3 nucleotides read TGTGCCACACAGGTGGACGCGTACAATGAGCAGTTCTTC. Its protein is CATQVDAYNEQFF.

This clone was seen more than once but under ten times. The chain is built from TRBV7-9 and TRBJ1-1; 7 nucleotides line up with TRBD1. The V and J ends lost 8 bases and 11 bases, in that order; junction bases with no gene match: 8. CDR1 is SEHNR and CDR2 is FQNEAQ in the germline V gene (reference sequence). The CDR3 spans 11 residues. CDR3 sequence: CASSQGGTAFF. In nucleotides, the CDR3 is TGTGCCAGCTCCCAGGGGGGTACCGCTTTCTTT.

In nucleotides, the CDR3 is TGCAGCGTCTGGACAGGGGGAGTTGAAAAACTGTTTTTT. It translates to CSVWTGGVEKLFF. This chain uses TRBV29-1 with TRBJ1-4; TRBD1 agrees at 10 bases. The CDR3 consists of 13 residues. Germline V lookup: CDR1 SQVTM, CDR2 ANQGSEA. V lost 6 bases to trimming and J lost 7 bases; unmatched junction nucleotides: 5.